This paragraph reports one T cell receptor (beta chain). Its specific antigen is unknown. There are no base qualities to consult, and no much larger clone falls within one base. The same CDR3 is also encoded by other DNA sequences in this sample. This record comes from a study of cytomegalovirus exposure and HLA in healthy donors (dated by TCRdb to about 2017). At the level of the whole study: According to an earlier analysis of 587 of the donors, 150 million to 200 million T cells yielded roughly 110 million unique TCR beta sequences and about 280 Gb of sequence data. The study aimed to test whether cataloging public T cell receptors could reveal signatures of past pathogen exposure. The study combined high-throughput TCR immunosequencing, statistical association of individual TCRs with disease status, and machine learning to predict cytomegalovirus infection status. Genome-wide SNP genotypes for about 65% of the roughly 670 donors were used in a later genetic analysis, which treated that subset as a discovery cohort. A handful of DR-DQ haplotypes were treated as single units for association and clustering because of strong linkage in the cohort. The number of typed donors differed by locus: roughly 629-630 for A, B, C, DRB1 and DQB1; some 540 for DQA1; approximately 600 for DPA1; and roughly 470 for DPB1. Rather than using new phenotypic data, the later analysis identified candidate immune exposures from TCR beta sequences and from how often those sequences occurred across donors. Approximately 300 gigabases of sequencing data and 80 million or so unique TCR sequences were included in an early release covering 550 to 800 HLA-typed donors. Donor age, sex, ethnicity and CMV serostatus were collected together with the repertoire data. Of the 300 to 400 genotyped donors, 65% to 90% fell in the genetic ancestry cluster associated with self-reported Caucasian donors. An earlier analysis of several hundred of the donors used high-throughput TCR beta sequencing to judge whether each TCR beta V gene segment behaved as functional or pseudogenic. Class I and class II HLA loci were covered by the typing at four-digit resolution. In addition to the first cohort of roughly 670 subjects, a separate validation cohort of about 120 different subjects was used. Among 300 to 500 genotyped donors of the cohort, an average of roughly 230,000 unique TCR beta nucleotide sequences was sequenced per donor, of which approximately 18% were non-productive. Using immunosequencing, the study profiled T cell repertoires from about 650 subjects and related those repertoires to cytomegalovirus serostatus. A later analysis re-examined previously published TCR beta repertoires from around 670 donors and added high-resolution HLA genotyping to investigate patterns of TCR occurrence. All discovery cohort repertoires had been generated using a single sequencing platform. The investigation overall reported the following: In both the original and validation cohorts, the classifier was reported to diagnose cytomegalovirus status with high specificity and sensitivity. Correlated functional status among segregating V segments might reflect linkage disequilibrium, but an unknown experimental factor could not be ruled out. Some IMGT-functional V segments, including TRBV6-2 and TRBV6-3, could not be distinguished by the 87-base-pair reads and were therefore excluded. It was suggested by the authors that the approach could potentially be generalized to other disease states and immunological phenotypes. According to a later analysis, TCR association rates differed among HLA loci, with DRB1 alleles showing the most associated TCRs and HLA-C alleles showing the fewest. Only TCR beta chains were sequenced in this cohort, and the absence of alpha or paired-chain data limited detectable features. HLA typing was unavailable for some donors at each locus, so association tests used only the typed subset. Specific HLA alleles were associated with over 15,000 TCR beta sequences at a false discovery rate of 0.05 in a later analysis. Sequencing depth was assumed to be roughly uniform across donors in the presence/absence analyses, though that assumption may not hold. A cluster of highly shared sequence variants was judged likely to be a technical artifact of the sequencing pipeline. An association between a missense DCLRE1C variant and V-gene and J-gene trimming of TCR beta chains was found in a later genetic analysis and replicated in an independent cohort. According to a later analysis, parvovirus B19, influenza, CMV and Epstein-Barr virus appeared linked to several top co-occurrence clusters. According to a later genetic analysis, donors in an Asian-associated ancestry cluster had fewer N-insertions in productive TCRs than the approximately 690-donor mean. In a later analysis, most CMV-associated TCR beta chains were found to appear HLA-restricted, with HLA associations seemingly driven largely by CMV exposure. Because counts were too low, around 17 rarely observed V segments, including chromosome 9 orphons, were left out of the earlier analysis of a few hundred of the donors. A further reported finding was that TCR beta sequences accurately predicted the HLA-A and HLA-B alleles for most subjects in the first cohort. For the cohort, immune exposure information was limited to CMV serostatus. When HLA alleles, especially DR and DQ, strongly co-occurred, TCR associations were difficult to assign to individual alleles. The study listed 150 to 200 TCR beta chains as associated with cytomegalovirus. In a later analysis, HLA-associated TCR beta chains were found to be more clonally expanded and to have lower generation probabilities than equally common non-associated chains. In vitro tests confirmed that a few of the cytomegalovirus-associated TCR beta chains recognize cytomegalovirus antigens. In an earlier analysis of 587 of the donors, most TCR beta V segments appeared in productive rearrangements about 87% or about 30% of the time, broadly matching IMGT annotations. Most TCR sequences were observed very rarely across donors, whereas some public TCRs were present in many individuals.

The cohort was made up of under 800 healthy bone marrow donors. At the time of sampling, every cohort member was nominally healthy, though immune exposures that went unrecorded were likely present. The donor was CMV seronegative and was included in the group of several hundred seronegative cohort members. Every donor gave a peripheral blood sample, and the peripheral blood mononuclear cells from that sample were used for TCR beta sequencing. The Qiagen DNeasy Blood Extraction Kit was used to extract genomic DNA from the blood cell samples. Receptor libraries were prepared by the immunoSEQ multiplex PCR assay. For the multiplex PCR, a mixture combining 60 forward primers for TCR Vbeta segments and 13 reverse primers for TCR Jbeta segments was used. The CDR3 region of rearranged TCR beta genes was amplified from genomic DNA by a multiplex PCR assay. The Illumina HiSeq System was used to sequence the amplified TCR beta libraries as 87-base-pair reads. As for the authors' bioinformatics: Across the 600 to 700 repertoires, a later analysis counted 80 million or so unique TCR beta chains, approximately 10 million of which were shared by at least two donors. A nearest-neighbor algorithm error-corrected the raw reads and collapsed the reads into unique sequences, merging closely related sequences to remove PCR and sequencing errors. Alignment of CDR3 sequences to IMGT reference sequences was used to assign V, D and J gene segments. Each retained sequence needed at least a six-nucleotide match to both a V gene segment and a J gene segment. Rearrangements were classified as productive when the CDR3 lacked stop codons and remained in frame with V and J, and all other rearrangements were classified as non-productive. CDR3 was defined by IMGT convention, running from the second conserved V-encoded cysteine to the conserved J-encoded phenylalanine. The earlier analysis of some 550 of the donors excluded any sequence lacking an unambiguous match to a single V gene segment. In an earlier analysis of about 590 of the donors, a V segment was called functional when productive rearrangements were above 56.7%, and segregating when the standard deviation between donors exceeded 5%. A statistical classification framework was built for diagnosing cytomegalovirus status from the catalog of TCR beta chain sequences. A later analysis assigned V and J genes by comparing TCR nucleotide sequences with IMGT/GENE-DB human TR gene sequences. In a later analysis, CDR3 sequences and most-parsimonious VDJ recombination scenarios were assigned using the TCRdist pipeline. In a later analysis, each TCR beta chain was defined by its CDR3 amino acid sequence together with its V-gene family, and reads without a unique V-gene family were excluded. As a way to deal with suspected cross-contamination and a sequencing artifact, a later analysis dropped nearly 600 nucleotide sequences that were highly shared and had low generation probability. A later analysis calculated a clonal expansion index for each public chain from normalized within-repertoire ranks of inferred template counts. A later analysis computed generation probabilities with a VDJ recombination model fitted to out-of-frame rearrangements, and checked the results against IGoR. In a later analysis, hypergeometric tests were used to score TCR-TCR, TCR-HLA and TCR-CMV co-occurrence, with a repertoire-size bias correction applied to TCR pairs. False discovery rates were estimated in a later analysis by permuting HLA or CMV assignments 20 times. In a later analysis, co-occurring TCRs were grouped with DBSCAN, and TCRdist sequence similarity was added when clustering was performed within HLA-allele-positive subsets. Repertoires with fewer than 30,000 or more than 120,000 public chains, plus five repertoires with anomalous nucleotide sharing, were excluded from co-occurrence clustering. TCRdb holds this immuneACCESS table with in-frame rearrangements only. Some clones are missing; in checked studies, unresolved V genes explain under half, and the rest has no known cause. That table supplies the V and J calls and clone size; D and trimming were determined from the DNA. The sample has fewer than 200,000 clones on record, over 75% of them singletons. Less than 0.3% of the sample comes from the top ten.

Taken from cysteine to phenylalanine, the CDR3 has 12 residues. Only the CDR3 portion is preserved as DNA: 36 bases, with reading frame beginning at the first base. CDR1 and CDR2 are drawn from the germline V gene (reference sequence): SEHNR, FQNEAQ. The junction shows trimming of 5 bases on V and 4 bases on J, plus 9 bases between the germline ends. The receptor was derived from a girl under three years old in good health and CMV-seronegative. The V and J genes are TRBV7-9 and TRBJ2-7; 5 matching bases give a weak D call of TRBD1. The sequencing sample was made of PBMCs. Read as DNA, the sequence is TGTGCCAGCAGCCTGGACATTTACGAGCAGTACTTC. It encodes CASSLDIYEQYF.